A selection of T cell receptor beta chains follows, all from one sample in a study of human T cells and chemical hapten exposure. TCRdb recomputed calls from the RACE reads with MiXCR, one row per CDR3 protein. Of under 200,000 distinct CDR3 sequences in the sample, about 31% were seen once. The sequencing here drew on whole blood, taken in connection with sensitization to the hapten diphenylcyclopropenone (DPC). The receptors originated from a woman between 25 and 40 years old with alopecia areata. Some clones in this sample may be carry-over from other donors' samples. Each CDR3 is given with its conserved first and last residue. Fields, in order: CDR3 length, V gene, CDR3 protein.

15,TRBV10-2,CASSAEKMSTDTQYF
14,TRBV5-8,CASSLEHRQETQYF
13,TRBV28,CASSRDRVDTQYF
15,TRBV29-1,CSVEDKAGVYNEQFF
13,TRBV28,CASIGQFNSPLHF
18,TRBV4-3,CASSQVLGGLGTNSPLHF
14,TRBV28,CASSPASTNEKLFF
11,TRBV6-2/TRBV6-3,CASSLQREQYF
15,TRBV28,CASNSPWTANYGYTF
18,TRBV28,CASIQQGASRSSGNTIYF
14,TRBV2,CASNPTGSNQPQHF
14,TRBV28,CASSPGQVFNEQYF
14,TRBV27,CASSLGAATGELFF
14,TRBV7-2,CASSPSGTNTEAFF
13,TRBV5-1,CASSVRDKSALHF
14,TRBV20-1,CSASITSQTDTQYF
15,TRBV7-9,CASSPGDYSYNEQFF
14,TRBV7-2,CASSLTNLQETQYF
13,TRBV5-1,CASSLRDQGGYTF
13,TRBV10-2,CASAILLGDTQYF
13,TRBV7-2,CASSSDRDNEQFF
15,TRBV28,CASSFPQGAGYGYTF
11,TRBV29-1,CSVDRYNEQFF
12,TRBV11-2,CASSSSHNEQFF
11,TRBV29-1,CSVAVGDTQYF
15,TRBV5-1,CASSPEGQGVREQFF
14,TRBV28,CASSLSVGNQPQHF
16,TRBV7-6,CAGSLAGGPGTDTQYF
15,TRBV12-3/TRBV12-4,CASRRSGNNNSPLHF
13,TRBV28,CASSSTGVGGAFF
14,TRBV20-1,CSAARLAGRYEQYF
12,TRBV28,CASSLPGETQYF
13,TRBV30,CAWSVALEGEAFF
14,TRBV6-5,CASSYGTSGNEQFF
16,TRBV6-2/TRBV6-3,CASSSTTGPYNSPLHF
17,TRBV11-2,CASSLDKPSGRFYEQFF
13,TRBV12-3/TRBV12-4,CASRKGQTTEAFF
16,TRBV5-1,CASSMAERGHTGELFF
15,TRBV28,CASSFLAPSYNEQFF
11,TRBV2,CASSQNNEQFF
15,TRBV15,CATSRGDRVNAEAFF
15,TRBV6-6,CASRSSGGGKDTQYF
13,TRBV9,CASSATFPDTQYF
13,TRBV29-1,CSVEDDSSYEQYF
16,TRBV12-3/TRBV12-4,CASSLAPSGAGWTQYF
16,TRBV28,CASSLWSGLGNQPQHF
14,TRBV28,CASSSAGGVDAQYF
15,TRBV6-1,CASTNRDRASGELFF
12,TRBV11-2,CASSPPDRSAFF
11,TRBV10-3,CAIGGETTQYF